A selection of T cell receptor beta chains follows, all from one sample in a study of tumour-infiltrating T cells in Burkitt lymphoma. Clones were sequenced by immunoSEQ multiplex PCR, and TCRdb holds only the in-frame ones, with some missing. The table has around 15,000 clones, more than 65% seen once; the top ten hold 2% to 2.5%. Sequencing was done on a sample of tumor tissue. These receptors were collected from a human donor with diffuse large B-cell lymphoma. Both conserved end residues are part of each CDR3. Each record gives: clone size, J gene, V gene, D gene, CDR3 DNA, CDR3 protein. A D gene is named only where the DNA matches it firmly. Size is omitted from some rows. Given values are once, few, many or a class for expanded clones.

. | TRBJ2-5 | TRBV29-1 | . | TGCAGCGTTGAAGATCTTGGGGGCCTAGAGACCCAGTACTTC | CSVEDLGGLETQYF
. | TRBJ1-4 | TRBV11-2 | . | TGTGCCAGCAGCCGAGGGACATCTAATGAAAAACTGTTTTTT | CASSRGTSNEKLFF
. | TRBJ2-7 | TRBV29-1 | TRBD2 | TGCAGCGTTGGGGAGGGCCTACTGTACGAGCAGTACTTC | CSVGEGLLYEQYF
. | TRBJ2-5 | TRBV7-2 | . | TGTGCCAGCAGCTCCTTGGAAGGGGAGACCCAGTACTTC | CASSSLEGETQYF
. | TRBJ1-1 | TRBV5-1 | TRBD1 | TGCGCCAGCAGCTCCGGACAGGGAGGGTTGGGCACTGAAGCTTTCTTT | CASSSGQGGLGTEAFF
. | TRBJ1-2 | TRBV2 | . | TGTGCCAGCCTCCGGGACGGCGTTTCAGGCTACACCTTC | CASLRDGVSGYTF
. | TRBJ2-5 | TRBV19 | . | TGTGCCAGTAGTATATCGGAGACCCAGTACTTC | CASSISETQYF
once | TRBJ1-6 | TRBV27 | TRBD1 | TGTGCCAGCAGTTTAAATCCAGGGGGCGCAACTTATAATTCACCCCTCCACTTT | CASSLNPGGATYNSPLHF
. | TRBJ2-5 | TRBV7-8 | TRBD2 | TGTGCCAGCAGCTTAGGACTAGCGGGAGAGACCCAGTACTTC | CASSLGLAGETQYF
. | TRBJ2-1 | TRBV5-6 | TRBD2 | TGTGCCAGCAGCTTTAGCGGGATCAACAATGAGCAGTTCTTC | CASSFSGINNEQFF
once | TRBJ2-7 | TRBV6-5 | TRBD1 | TGTGCCAGCAGTTACGCGGACAGGGACTACGAGCAGTACTTC | CASSYADRDYEQYF
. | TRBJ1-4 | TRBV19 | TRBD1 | TGTGCCAGTAGTCCGTGGACAGGGGAAGACGAAAAACTGTTTTTT | CASSPWTGEDEKLFF
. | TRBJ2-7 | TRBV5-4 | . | TGTGCCAGCAGCCCCCGTGGAGAAAGCTCCTACGAGCAGTACTTC | CASSPRGESSYEQYF
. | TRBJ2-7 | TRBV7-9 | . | TGTGCCAGCACCCCTCCCGACGGAGCCTACGAGCAGTACTTC | CASTPPDGAYEQYF
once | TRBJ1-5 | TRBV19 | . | TGTGCCAGTAGCCCCACCCCCCCGACAGTTGGCAATCAGCCCCAGCATTTT | CASSPTPPTVGNQPQHF
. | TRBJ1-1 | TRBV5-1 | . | TGCGCCAGCAGCTTGGCCCCTGGGGGCGTTGGGAACACTGAAGCTTTCTTT | CASSLAPGGVGNTEAFF
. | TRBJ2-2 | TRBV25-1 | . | TGTGCCAGCAGTGATTCAGGCTTGAGCACCGGGGAGCTGTTTTTT | CASSDSGLSTGELFF
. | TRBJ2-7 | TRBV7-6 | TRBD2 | TGTGCCAGCAGCTTCTTGACCCCGGGACTAGCGTACGAGCAGTACTTC | CASSFLTPGLAYEQYF
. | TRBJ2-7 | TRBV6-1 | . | TGTGCCAGCAGTCTCCGCGATTCCTACGAGCAGTACTTC | CASSLRDSYEQYF
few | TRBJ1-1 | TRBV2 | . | TGTGCCAGCAGTGAGGTTGAAGCTTTCTTT | CASSEVEAFF
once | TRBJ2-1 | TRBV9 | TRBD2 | TGTGCCAGCAGCGCTAGCGGGAGCAATGAGCAGTTCTTC | CASSASGSNEQFF
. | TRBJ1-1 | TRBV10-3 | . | TGTGCCATCCAACAGGGCTCGAACACTGAAGCTTTCTTT | CAIQQGSNTEAFF